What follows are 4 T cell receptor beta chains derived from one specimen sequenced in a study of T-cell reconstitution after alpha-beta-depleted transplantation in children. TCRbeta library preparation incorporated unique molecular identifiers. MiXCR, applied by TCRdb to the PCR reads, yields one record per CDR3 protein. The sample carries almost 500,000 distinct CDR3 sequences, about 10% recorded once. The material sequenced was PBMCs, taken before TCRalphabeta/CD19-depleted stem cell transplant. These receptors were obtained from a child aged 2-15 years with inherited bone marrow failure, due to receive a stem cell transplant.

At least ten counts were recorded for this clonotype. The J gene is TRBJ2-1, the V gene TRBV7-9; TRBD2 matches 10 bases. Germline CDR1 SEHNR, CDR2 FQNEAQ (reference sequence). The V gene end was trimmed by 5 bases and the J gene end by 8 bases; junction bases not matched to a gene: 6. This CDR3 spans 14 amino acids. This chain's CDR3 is CASSATSGTDEQFF. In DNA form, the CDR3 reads TGTGCCAGCAGCGCAACTAGCGGGACAGATGAGCAGTTCTTC.

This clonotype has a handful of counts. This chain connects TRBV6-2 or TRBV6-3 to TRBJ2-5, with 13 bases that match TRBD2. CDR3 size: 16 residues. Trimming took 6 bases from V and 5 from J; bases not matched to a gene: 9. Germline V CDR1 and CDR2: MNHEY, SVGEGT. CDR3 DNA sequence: TGTGCCAGCAGCCCCGGACTAGCGGGAGCGGTGGAGACCCAGTACTTC. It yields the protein CASSPGLAGAVETQYF.

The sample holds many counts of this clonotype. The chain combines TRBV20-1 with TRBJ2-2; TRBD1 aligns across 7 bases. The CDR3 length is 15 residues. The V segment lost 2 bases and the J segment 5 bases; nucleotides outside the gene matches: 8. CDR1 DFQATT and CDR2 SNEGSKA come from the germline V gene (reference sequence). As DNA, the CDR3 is TGCAGTGCTAGAATCGGGACAGCCTCTACCGGGGAGCTGTTTTTT. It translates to CSARIGTASTGELFF.

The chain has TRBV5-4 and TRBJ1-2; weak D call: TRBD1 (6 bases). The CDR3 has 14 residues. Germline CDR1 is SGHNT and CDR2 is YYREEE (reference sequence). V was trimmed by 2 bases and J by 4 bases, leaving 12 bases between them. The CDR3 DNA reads TGTGCCAGCAGCTTCTGGGACATTTCCTATGGCTACACCTTC. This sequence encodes CASSFWDISYGYTF.